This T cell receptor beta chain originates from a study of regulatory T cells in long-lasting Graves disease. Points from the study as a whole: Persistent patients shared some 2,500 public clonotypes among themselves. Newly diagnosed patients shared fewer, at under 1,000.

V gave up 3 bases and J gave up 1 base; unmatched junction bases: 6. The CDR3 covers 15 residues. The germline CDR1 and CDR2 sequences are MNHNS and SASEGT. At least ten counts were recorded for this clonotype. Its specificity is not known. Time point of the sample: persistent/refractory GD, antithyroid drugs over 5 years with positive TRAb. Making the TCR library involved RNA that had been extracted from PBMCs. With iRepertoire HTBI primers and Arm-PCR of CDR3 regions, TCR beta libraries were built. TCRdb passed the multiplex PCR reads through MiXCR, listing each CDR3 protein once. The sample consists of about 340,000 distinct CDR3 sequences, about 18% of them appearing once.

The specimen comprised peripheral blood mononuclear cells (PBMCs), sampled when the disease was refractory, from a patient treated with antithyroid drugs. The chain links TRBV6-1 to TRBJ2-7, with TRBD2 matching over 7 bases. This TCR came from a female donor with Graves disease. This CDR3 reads CASSDPRGGSYEQYF. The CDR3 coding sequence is TGTGCCAGCAGTGACCCCCGCGGGGGTTCCTACGAGCAGTACTTC.